The 9 T cell receptor beta chains reported below all come from one sample, sequenced in a study of shared clonotypes between healthy human individuals. Method: immunoSEQ multiplex PCR; TCRdb's copy keeps in-frame clones and lacks some. The table has around 1,000,000 clones, 60% to 80% seen once. The source material was memory CD4+ T cells from PBMCs. Described subset: CD45RA-negative fraction. All receptors come from a man aged 18 to 35 in good health. Some clones in this sample may be carry-over from other donors' samples.

The J gene is TRBJ1-1, the V gene TRBV28, with a weak D call TRBD1 (5 bases). V lost 6 bases to trimming and J lost 10 bases, with 21 bases between them. This CDR3 has 14 amino acids. In germline, CDR1 is MDHEN, CDR2 SYDVKM. CDR3 amino acids: CASSGIMTGQRAFF. The CDR3 bases are TGTGCCAGCAGCGGCATTATGACGGGGCAAAGAGCTTTCTTT.

The rearrangement links TRBV5-1 to TRBJ2-3; TRBD1 agrees at 7 bases. The CDR3 has 15 residues. V lost 6 bases and J lost 2; bases outside the gene matches: 9. Germline lookup yields CDR1 SGHRS and CDR2 YFSETQ. This chain's CDR3 is CASTLEGAFTDTQYF. CDR3 DNA sequence: TGCGCCAGCACCCTTGAGGGGGCCTTCACAGATACGCAGTATTTT.

The chain uses TRBV2 and TRBJ1-5; D is possibly TRBD1 (5 bases). Looked up from germline, CDR1 is SNHLY and CDR2 is FYNNEI. V lost 0 bases and J lost 0, with 12 bases in between. This CDR3 has 17 amino acids. The CDR3 sequence is CASSEAGAAPSNQPQHF. CDR3 DNA sequence: TGTGCCAGCAGTGAAGCAGGGGCCGCCCCTAGCAATCAGCCCCAGCATTTT.

The chain has TRBV5-1 and TRBJ2-7; no definite D call. CDR3 length equals 11 residues. Germline assignment: CDR1 SGHRS and CDR2 YFSETQ. With 8 bases removed from V and 8 bases from J, the gap between germline ends came to 14 bases. Here the CDR3 DNA reads TGCGCCAGAGAGCCCTCACCCAAGCAGTACTTC. Translation: CAREPSPKQYF.

As regards this clone: Other DNA sequences in this specimen translate into the identical CDR3. The genes are TRBV29-1 and TRBJ1-1; TRBD1 matches 7 bases. V lost 7 bases, J lost 0 bases, and 5 bases stayed unmatched. The CDR3 is 13 amino acids. CDR1 and CDR2 (germline): SQVTM, ANQGSEA. In nucleotides, the CDR3 is TGCAGCGGGATGGGACAGCTGAACACTGAAGCTTTCTTT. Protein sequence: CSGMGQLNTEAFF.

As regards this clone: Since a far larger clone is one base different, this is likely a read error. The V and J genes are TRBV11-2 and TRBJ2-3, with 9 bases identical to TRBD1. This CDR3 comprises 15 residues. With V trimmed by 5 bases and J by 1 base, 4 bases remained unmatched. The germline V gene has CDR1 SGHAT and CDR2 FQNNGV. The chain's CDR3 is CASSTRTGGTDTQYF. CDR3 coding DNA: TGTGCCAGCAGCACCAGGACAGGGGGCACAGATACGCAGTATTTT.

This chain uses TRBV30 with TRBJ1-2; 7 bases match TRBD1. The trim removed 5 bases at V and 1 base at J, leaving 10 bases unmatched. The V gene's germline CDR1 is GTSNPN and CDR2 SVGIG (reference sequence). This CDR3 spans 15 amino acids. CDR3 sequence: CAWVPGTALNYGYTF. The CDR3 DNA sequence: TGTGCCTGGGTTCCTGGGACAGCCCTTAACTATGGCTACACCTTC.

V and J are TRBV19 and TRBJ2-1; D remains ambiguous. V dropped 5 bases and J dropped 0 bases, with 17 bases sitting between them. CDR3 size: 17 residues. From germline, CDR1 is LNHDA and CDR2 SQIVND (reference sequence). Written as DNA, the CDR3 is TGTGCCAGTAGTGGCCCCCCGGGCAGGAGCTCCTACAATGAGCAGTTCTTC. It translates to CASSGPPGRSSYNEQFF.

Comment on this clone: Other DNA sequences in this specimen translate into the identical CDR3. The chain joins TRBV7-3 to TRBJ2-1, with TRBD2 matching 7 bases. Germline values: CDR1 SGHTA, CDR2 FQGTGA. There are 15 residues in the CDR3. With V trimmed by 2 bases and J by 2 bases, 3 bases remained unmatched. Written as DNA, the CDR3 is TGTGCCAGCAGCTTATCTAGCGGCACCTACAATGAGCAGTTCTTC. It specifies CASSLSSGTYNEQFF.